What follows are 30 T cell receptor beta chains derived from one specimen sequenced in a study of blood T cell repertoires in COVID-19. Clones were sequenced by immunoSEQ multiplex PCR, and TCRdb holds only the in-frame ones, with some missing. This table holds approximately 290,000 clones, about 85% found once. The sequencing input was peripheral blood. The receptors shown here come from a young man with active or convalescent COVID-19.

The chain combines TRBV28 with TRBJ2-1; D ambiguous. CDR3 length: 14 amino acids. Germline assignment: CDR1 MDHEN and CDR2 SYDVKM. V dropped 3 bases and J dropped 6 bases, with 12 bases sitting between them. CDR3 nucleotide sequence: TGTGCCAGCAGTTTGTATGGGCAGGTCAATGAGCAGTTCTTC. It codes for CASSLYGQVNEQFF.

In nucleotides, the CDR3 is TGCAGCGTTGAGGGACTGAGGGAGCAGTTCTTC. Its translation is CSVEGLREQFF. The chain employs TRBV29-1 and TRBJ2-1, with D perhaps matching TRBD2 (6 bases). The CDR3 runs to 11 residues. Trimming took 3 bases from V and 10 from J, leaving 10 bases between them. The germline V gene encodes CDR1 SQVTM and CDR2 ANQGSEA.

This chain uses TRBV7-9 with TRBJ2-7; D is possibly TRBD1 (6 bases). This CDR3 spans 14 amino acids. The ends were cut back, 5 bases at V and 2 bases at J, with 13 bases in the middle. Germline loops: CDR1 SEHNR, CDR2 FQNEAQ (reference sequence). The CDR3 loop reads CASSPGTWAYEQYF. CDR3 sequence (DNA): TGTGCCAGCAGCCCCGGGACATGGGCCTACGAGCAGTACTTC.

The chain recombines TRBV6-1 with TRBJ2-1; 12 bases match TRBD2. Losses at the gene ends were 3 bases for V and 10 bases for J; bases not matched to a gene: 13. The CDR3 covers 17 residues. Germline V gene sequence: CDR1 MNHNS, CDR2 SASEGT. CDR3 in DNA: TGTGCCAGCAGTGACCAAGGACTAGCGGGGCCCCGCGGGGAGCAGTTCTTC. It codes for CASSDQGLAGPRGEQFF.

This clone was picked up a small number of times. The gene calls are TRBV6-5 and TRBJ1-1; 7 positions match TRBD1. The trim removed 6 bases at V and 1 base at J, leaving 8 bases unmatched. Germline V gene sequence: CDR1 MNHEY, CDR2 SVGAGI. The CDR3 has 15 amino acids. In DNA form, the CDR3 reads TGTGCCAGCAGACTTAACAGGGGTGGGAACACTGAAGCTTTCTTT. As protein: CASRLNRGGNTEAFF.

The chain has TRBV3-1 (or the pseudogene TRBV3-2) and TRBJ1-2; D possibly corresponds to TRBD1 (5 bases). Germline CDR1 is LGHDT and CDR2 is YNNKEL (reference sequence). This CDR3 spans 13 amino acids. The V and J ends lost 1 base and 8 bases respectively, with 11 bases between them. The CDR3 reads CASSQVQGCGYTF. As DNA, the CDR3 is TGTGCCAGCAGCCAAGTTCAGGGCTGCGGCTACACCTTC.

The gene calls are TRBV9 and TRBJ1-2; D is perhaps TRBD1 (5 bases). Germline V gene sequence: CDR1 SGDLS, CDR2 YYNGEE. V lost 0 bases to trimming and J lost 8 bases, with 11 bases between them. This CDR3 spans 13 amino acids. CDR3 DNA sequence: TGTGCCAGCAGCGTAGCAGGGTTGGAGGGCTACACCTTC. Translation: CASSVAGLEGYTF. Filled out from reference TRBV9 and TRBJ1-2, the complete variable domain reads DSGVTQTPKHLITATGQRVTLRCSPRSGDLSVYWYQQSLDQGLQFLIQYYNGEERAKGNILERFSAQQFPDLHSELNLSSLELGDSALYFCASSVAGLEGYTFGSGTRLTVV.

The V call is TRBV9, the J call TRBJ1-5, with 7 positions matching TRBD1. CDR1 SGDLS and CDR2 YYNGEE come from the germline V gene. The CDR3 spans 14 residues. V shed 2 bases and J 2 bases; nucleotides not matched to a gene: 1. In DNA, the CDR3 is TGTGCCAGCAGCGTCCAGGGGGGCAATCAGCCCCAGCATTTT. It yields the protein CASSVQGGNQPQHF.

V is TRBV19 and J is TRBJ2-5, with 10 bases matching TRBD1. The CDR3 extends over 15 amino acids. V gave up 4 bases and J gave up 5 bases; unmatched junction bases: 7. Germline V gives CDR1 LNHDA, CDR2 SQIVND (reference sequence). Written as DNA, the CDR3 is TGTGCCAGTAGTACCGACAGGGGGCGAGGGGAGACCCAGTACTTC. Amino acid sequence: CASSTDRGRGETQYF. The full variable domain, with the rest looked up from reference TRBV19 and TRBJ2-5, is DGGITQSPKYLFRKEGQNVTLSCEQNLNHDAMYWYRQDPGQGLRLIYYSQIVNDFQKGDIAEGYSVSREKKESFPLTVTSAQKNPTAFYLCASSTDRGRGETQYFGPGTRLLVL.

The chain joins TRBV12-3 or TRBV12-4 to TRBJ1-5; D unresolved. CDR3 length: 12 amino acids. Trimming took 5 bases from V and 4 from J, leaving 6 bases between them. The CDR3 sequence: CASSQMNQPQHF. Written as DNA, the CDR3 is TGTGCCAGCAGTCAGATGAATCAGCCCCAGCATTTT.

The J gene is TRBJ2-7, the V gene TRBV7-9; D perhaps matches TRBD1 (6 bases). This CDR3 contains 15 residues. V was shortened by 3 bases and J by 0 bases, with 12 bases between the two germline ends. Per the germline V gene, CDR1 is SEHNR and CDR2 is FQNEAQ (reference sequence). The DNA for the CDR3 is TGTGCCAGCAGCTTTGGGGACACCACCTCCTACGAGCAGTACTTC. Its protein is CASSFGDTTSYEQYF.

The V and J genes are TRBV5-1 and TRBJ1-1; unclear D gene. V dropped 0 bases and J dropped 1 base, with 4 bases sitting between them. The CDR3 spans 13 residues. Germline CDR1 SGHRS, CDR2 YFSETQ. The CDR3 coding sequence is TGCGCCAGCAGCTTGGACACGAACACTGAAGCTTTCTTT. Amino acid sequence: CASSLDTNTEAFF. Based on the CDR3 plus reference TRBV5-1 and TRBJ1-1, the full variable domain is KAGVTQTPRYLIKTRGQQVTLSCSPISGHRSVSWYQQTPGQGLQFLFEYFSETQRNKGNFPGRFSGRQFSNSRSEMNVSTLELGDSALYLCASSLDTNTEAFFGQGTRLTVV.

The V and J genes are TRBV24-1 and TRBJ2-1; possibly TRBD2 for D (5 bases). This CDR3 is 16 amino acids long. CDR1 and CDR2 from the germline V gene are KGHDR and SFDVKD. V shed 5 bases and J shed 4 bases, with 17 bases lying between them. The DNA of the CDR3 is TGTGCCACCAGTGTCAAGAGCAGCGGACCTTACAATGAGCAGTTCTTC. It translates to CATSVKSSGPYNEQFF.

V is TRBV15 and J is TRBJ2-7; D ambiguous. The CDR3 sequence is 13 residues long. CDR1 and CDR2 (germline): LNHNV, YYDKDF (reference sequence). The germline V and J ends were trimmed by 5 bases and 5 bases, with 13 bases remaining between them. The CDR3 loop is CATSRNRVNEQYF. Written as DNA, the CDR3 is TGTGCCACCAGCCGAAATCGGGTGAACGAGCAGTACTTC.

This chain links TRBV27 with TRBJ1-2; D is possibly TRBD1 (5 bases). The germline CDR1 and CDR2 sequences are MNHEY and SMNVEV (reference sequence). V lost 8 bases and J 5 bases, leaving 12 bases between the germline ends. The CDR3 loop spans 12 amino acids. CDR3 in amino acids: CASRPGEYGYTF. In DNA, the CDR3 is TGTGCCAGCCGTCCGGGGGAGTATGGCTACACCTTC.

The chain couples TRBV2 to TRBJ2-4; maybe TRBD2 (5 bases). This CDR3 has 18 amino acids. Germline V gene sequence: CDR1 SNHLY, CDR2 FYNNEI. With 0 bases removed from V and 0 bases from J, the gap between germline ends came to 15 bases. The CDR3 protein is CASSEAWRTILAKNIQYF. DNA for the CDR3: TGTGCCAGCAGTGAAGCGTGGAGGACGATTTTAGCCAAAAACATTCAGTACTTC.

This CDR3 is CASSERGLVYWETQYF. DNA for the CDR3: TGTGCCAGCAGTGAACGCGGTCTAGTTTATTGGGAGACCCAGTACTTC. The rearrangement uses TRBV6-1 and TRBJ2-5; D unresolved. Trimming removed 2 bases from V and 5 bases from J, with 18 bases in between. CDR1 and CDR2 (germline): MNHNS, SASEGT. CDR3 length equals 16 residues.

In this sample, this clone is medium-sized. This chain links TRBV6-4 with TRBJ1-5; D unresolved. Germline CDR1 reads MRHNA; CDR2 reads SNTAGT. This CDR3 comprises 13 residues. V gave up 5 bases and J gave up 0 bases, with 5 bases separating them. CDR3 sequence reads: CASSTDSNQPQHF. In DNA, the CDR3 is TGTGCCAGCAGTACAGATAGCAATCAGCCCCAGCATTTT.

V is TRBV6-5 and J is TRBJ2-7; 9 bases agree with TRBD2. V was pared by 6 bases and J by 7 bases, with 13 bases of the junction left unmatched. Germline V CDR1 and CDR2: MNHEY, SVGAGI. The CDR3 has 15 residues. The CDR3 DNA is TGTGCCAGCAGCCTCCAGGGACTAGCCGGGACAGAGCAGTACTTC. It encodes CASSLQGLAGTEQYF.

The chain is built from TRBV11-2 and TRBJ1-5; D gene uncertain. The length of the CDR3 is 16 residues. V was shortened by 2 bases and J by 0 bases, with 11 bases between the two germline ends. In germline, CDR1 is SGHAT, CDR2 FQNNGV. The CDR3 bases are TGTGCCAGCAGCTTATTCAGGATTAATAGCAATCAGCCCCAGCATTTT. This sequence encodes CASSLFRINSNQPQHF. Supplemented by reference TRBV11-2 and TRBJ1-5, the full variable domain reads EAGVAQSPRYKIIEKRQSVAFWCNPISGHATLYWYQQILGQGPKLLIQFQNNGVVDDSQLPKDRFSAERLKGVDSTLKIQPAKLEDSAVYLCASSLFRINSNQPQHFGDGTRLSIL.

This chain links TRBV7-2 with TRBJ1-5; D unclear. The V end was cut by 5 bases, the J end by 5 bases, with 16 bases between. The CDR3 contains 15 residues. Germline V lookup: CDR1 SGHTA, CDR2 FQGNSA. The CDR3 DNA reads as TGTGCCAGCAGCCATTTCAGCGACGGGGATCAGCCCCAGCATTTT. It yields the protein CASSHFSDGDQPQHF.

The chain has TRBV7-9 and TRBJ2-2; D is perhaps TRBD2 (6 bases). The CDR3 is 15 residues long. Germline V gene lookup returns CDR1 SEHNR and CDR2 FQNEAQ (reference sequence). The V end lost 1 base, the J end lost 5 bases, and 11 bases lay between the germline ends. The CDR3 reads CASSLVLAATGELFF. CDR3 nucleotide sequence: TGTGCCAGCAGCTTAGTACTAGCTGCTACCGGGGAGCTGTTTTTT.

The chain recombines TRBV24-1 with TRBJ2-7, with 8 positions matching TRBD1. The CDR3 consists of 16 residues. V lost 5 bases and J lost 2; bases outside the gene matches: 10. Germline V lookup: CDR1 KGHDR, CDR2 SFDVKD. The CDR3 loop reads CATSGRTGPFPYEQYF. CDR3 sequence (DNA): TGTGCCACCAGTGGGAGGACAGGGCCGTTCCCCTACGAGCAGTACTTC.

The gene calls are TRBV6-2 or TRBV6-3 and TRBJ2-2, with TRBD2 matching over 8 bases. V shed 0 bases and J 6 bases; nucleotides not matched to a gene: 3. The CDR3 length is 15 residues. CDR1 MNHEY and CDR2 SVGEGT come from the germline V gene. This chain's CDR3 is CASSYSAGDSGELFF. CDR3 DNA sequence: TGTGCCAGCAGTTACTCAGCGGGGGATTCCGGGGAGCTGTTTTTT.

V usage is TRBV6-2 or TRBV6-3 and J usage is TRBJ2-7, with a weak D call TRBD2 (6 bases). Deletions cut 2 bases from V and 3 bases from J, with 14 bases between. This CDR3 contains 15 residues. The germline V gene encodes CDR1 MNHEY and CDR2 SVGEGT. The CDR3 here is CASSYPPAGLYEQYF. In nucleotides, the CDR3 is TGTGCCAGCAGTTACCCCCCAGCGGGCCTCTACGAGCAGTACTTC.

V usage is TRBV11-2 and J usage is TRBJ1-2; D remains ambiguous. The germline V and J ends were trimmed by 1 base and 7 bases, with 13 bases remaining between them. CDR1 and CDR2 (germline): SGHAT, FQNNGV. The CDR3 covers 14 residues. Written as DNA, the CDR3 is TGTGCCAGCAGCTTAGTAGTAGCAGCACGTGGCTACACCTTC. Residues: CASSLVVAARGYTF.

The chain combines TRBV4-3 with TRBJ2-1; 7 nucleotides align to TRBD2. The CDR3 is made up of 16 amino acids. Trimming at V came to 0 bases and at J to 7 bases, leaving 9 bases not matched to a gene. Germline CDR1 LGHNA, CDR2 YSLEER. CDR3 coding DNA: TGCGCCAGCAGCCAAGATCTGGCTAGCGGAAGAAATGAGCAGTTCTTC. As protein: CASSQDLASGRNEQFF.

The table lists this clone with a few counts. The genes are TRBV7-2 and TRBJ1-4; D unclear. Germline CDR1 and CDR2: SGHTA and FQGNSA. The CDR3 extends over 17 amino acids. Trimming shortened V by 4 bases and J by 5 bases, and 20 bases separated the two germline ends. CDR3 nucleotides: TGTGCCAGCAGCTCCTCCGGAGTCCTCCCTGGGAATGAAAAACTGTTTTTT. It yields the protein CASSSSGVLPGNEKLFF.

The CDR3 coding sequence is TGCAGTGCTCGTGCCCCGTCTATGAACACTGAAGCTTTCTTT. Protein: CSARAPSMNTEAFF. The V and J genes are TRBV20-1 and TRBJ1-1; D uncertain. V lost 5 bases and J 0 bases, leaving 13 bases between the germline ends. CDR1 DFQATT and CDR2 SNEGSKA come from the germline V gene (reference sequence). The CDR3 loop spans 14 amino acids.

V gene TRBV21-1 combines with J gene TRBJ2-7; the table's D gene call, TRBD2, was not cross checked with the DNA. TRBV21-1 corresponds to a pseudogene. The CDR3 sequence is 14 residues long. In nucleotides, the CDR3 is TGTGCCAGCAGCAAAGTGGGAGGGGAGAACGAGCAGTACTTC. Protein: CASSKVGGENEQYF.